The clone carrying this T cell receptor beta chain has more than one count but fewer than ten. Its target is not known. The sample originates from a study of T cell repertoires in cytomegalovirus infection. V trimming: 3 bases; J trimming: 9 bases; junction bases outside the gene matches: 4. The CDR3 sequence is 13 residues long. Germline loops: CDR1 SGHVS, CDR2 FNYEAQ. One entry per CDR3 protein results from TCRdb running MiXCR on the reads. The table records roughly 860,000 distinct CDR3 sequences, around a third of them present only once. The receptor was isolated from a human donor in good health (CMV status not recorded). Some clones in this sample may be carry-over from other donors' samples. Here the sequenced sample was cultured CD8+ T cells from PBMCs, taken from culture after CMV antigen stimulation. This chain joins TRBV7-6 and TRBJ2-1, with 8 bases matching TRBD1. The CDR3 DNA sequence: TGTGCCAGCAGCTTTTCCGGGACAGGTGAGCAGTTCTTC. This gives the protein CASSFSGTGEQFF.